These 30 T cell receptor beta chains originate from one sample sequenced in a study of CD8 T cells in Susac syndrome. RNA amounts of about 0.45 to 1 ug underwent reverse transcription with random hexamers. TCRdb passed the immunoSEQ multiplex PCR reads through MiXCR, listing each CDR3 protein once. The sample carries some 150,000 distinct CDR3 sequences, 95% recorded once. Input material: CD4+ T cells from PBMCs. The receptors were gathered from a human donor with Susac syndrome.

About this clonotype: The junction does not match germline at one end; this may be a read error. The chain carries TRBV12-3 or TRBV12-4 and TRBJ1-1; 10 bases agree with TRBD1. This CDR3 spans 17 amino acids. The CDR3 region is CASSLGRTGGKNTEAFF. The CDR3 DNA follows: TGTGCCAGCAGCTTAGGGCGGACAGGGGGAAAGAACACTGAAGCTTTCTTT.

The chain employs TRBV5-1 and TRBJ2-7; TRBD2 agrees at 8 bases. CDR3 length: 17 residues. V was pared by 1 base and J by 9 bases, with 18 bases of the junction left unmatched. Germline values: CDR1 SGHRS, CDR2 YFSETQ. The CDR3 nucleotides read TGCGCCAGCAGCTTGAGCAGCGGGGGCCTATCCCCTACGCCGCAGTACTTC. As protein: CASSLSSGGLSPTPQYF. The whole variable domain, remainder taken from reference TRBV5-1 and TRBJ2-7, is KAGVTQTPRYLIKTRGQQVTLSCSPISGHRSVSWYQQTPGQGLQFLFEYFSETQRNKGNFPGRFSGRQFSNSRSEMNVSTLELGDSALYLCASSLSSGGLSPTPQYFGPGTRLTVT.

The chain recombines TRBV9 with TRBJ1-6; TRBD1 agrees at 7 bases. The J segment lost 6 bases and the V segment lost 3 bases, leaving 15 bases of the junction unmatched. Germline CDR1 and CDR2: SGDLS and YYNGEE. CDR3 length: 18 residues. The CDR3 DNA is TGTGCCAGCAGCGCACCATTGGAGGGGGCTGGGGTTAATTCACCCCTCCACTTT. Translated: CASSAPLEGAGVNSPLHF.

V usage is TRBV2 and J usage is TRBJ1-2; no clear D. The CDR3 extends over 13 amino acids. Looked up from germline, CDR1 is SNHLY and CDR2 is FYNNEI. V lost 3 bases, J lost 13 bases, and 18 bases lay in between. CDR3 DNA sequence: TGTGCCAGCAGTGAGTCCGGAAGAAGTCTTGGCACCTTC. It codes for CASSESGRSLGTF.

This rearrangement joins TRBV29-1 to TRBJ2-3; 8 nucleotides match TRBD1. The CDR3 totals 13 residues. V lost 7 bases and J lost 4; bases outside the gene matches: 7. In germline, CDR1 is SQVTM, CDR2 ANQGSEA. The CDR3 DNA reads TGCAGCGGGGGAGGACAGGGAGCAGATACGCAGTATTTT. Translated: CSGGGQGADTQYF.

The CDR3 DNA sequence: TGCGCCAGCAGCCAAGATTTGCAGGCTAGGGGCTACACCTTC. It specifies CASSQDLQARGYTF. The V and J genes are TRBV4-3 and TRBJ1-2; D is uncertain. Germline CDR1 reads LGHNA; CDR2 reads YSLEER. V gave up 0 bases and J gave up 8 bases, with 13 bases separating them. This CDR3 has 14 residues.

The chain couples TRBV7-2 to TRBJ2-6; D perhaps matches TRBD1 (5 bases). The V gene lost 7 bases and the J gene lost 3 bases, with 22 bases spanning the gap. Germline loops: CDR1 SGHTA, CDR2 FQGNSA. The CDR3 is 18 residues long. The CDR3 reads CASNDGARVFGGANVLTF. CDR3 bases: TGTGCCAGCAACGACGGCGCCAGGGTTTTCGGTGGGGCCAACGTCCTGACTTTC.

The CDR3 loop is CSVGGGGWTEAFF. CDR3 coding DNA: TGCAGCGTTGGAGGGGGTGGATGGACTGAAGCTTTCTTT. The chain joins TRBV29-1 to TRBJ1-1; TRBD1 might be the D (6 bases). The germline CDR1 and CDR2 sequences are SQVTM and ANQGSEA. CDR3 size: 13 residues. V was clipped by 4 bases and J by 5 bases, with 14 bases between them.

V and J are TRBV20-1 and TRBJ2-3; TRBD2 matches 7 bases. Germline values: CDR1 DFQATT, CDR2 SNEGSKA (reference sequence). V shed 6 bases, J shed 2 bases, and the junction held 11 bases outside the gene matches. There are 15 residues in the CDR3. The CDR3 DNA reads TGCAGTGCGCCCCCCGGGGGGTCCCACACAGATACGCAGTATTTT. Translation gives CSAPPGGSHTDTQYF.

Notes on this clonotype: It is unclear where the CDR3 begins or ends on the DNA, so no DNA is shown, and the CDR3 is as TCRdb lists it. The CDR3 loop is CASSTSVAQYF. The chain joins TRBV12-3 or TRBV12-4 to TRBJ2-5. The CDR3 spans 11 amino acids, including both terminal residues.

The V and J genes are TRBV11-2 and TRBJ2-5; 9 bases match TRBD1. This CDR3 is built from 15 residues. Losses at the gene ends were 4 bases for V and 1 base for J; bases not matched to a gene: 4. Germline assignment: CDR1 SGHAT and CDR2 FQNNGV. In DNA, the CDR3 is TGTGCCAGCAGCTCCCAGGACAGGGGCCAAGAGACCCAGTACTTC. This encodes CASSSQDRGQETQYF.

This chain connects TRBV3-1 to TRBJ2-1; D gene ambiguous. Germline lookup yields CDR1 LGHDT and CDR2 YNNKEL (reference sequence). This CDR3 is built from 15 residues. Trimming left V 0 bases short and J 4 bases short, with 10 bases between. CDR3 bases: TGTGCCAGCAGCCAAGATGTCACAAATTACAATGAGCAGTTCTTC. Amino acid sequence: CASSQDVTNYNEQFF.

This clonotype was seen once. The rearrangement uses TRBV7-8 and TRBJ2-1; 12 bases match TRBD2. With 3 bases clipped from V and 9 bases from J, the junction kept 9 bases outside the gene matches. There are 16 residues in the CDR3. Germline-derived CDR1 and CDR2 are SGHVS and FQNEAQ. In nucleotides, the CDR3 is TGTGCCAGCAGCTTTTTAGCGCTAGCGGGGGGGGCTGAGCAGTTCTTC. It encodes CASSFLALAGGAEQFF.

The chain combines TRBV4-1 with TRBJ1-2; D might be TRBD1 (6 bases). This CDR3 is 16 amino acids long. Germline V gene lookup returns CDR1 MGHRA and CDR2 YSYEKL. The V gene lost 1 base and the J gene lost 8 bases, with 20 bases spanning the gap. CDR3 sequence: CASSQVVTGWAGGYTF. The CDR3 nucleotides read TGCGCCAGCAGCCAAGTCGTTACAGGGTGGGCAGGCGGCTACACCTTC.

V and J are TRBV24-1 and TRBJ2-5; D is unclear. The V and J ends lost 0 bases and 5 bases respectively, with 15 bases between them. The CDR3 has 16 residues. CDR1 KGHDR and CDR2 SFDVKD come from the germline V gene. Here the CDR3 reads CATSDLRVPPEETQYF. The DNA of the CDR3 is TGTGCCACCAGTGATTTGCGGGTCCCCCCGGAGGAGACCCAGTACTTC.

The chain has TRBV5-1 and TRBJ2-5, with 9 positions matching TRBD2. The trim removed 4 bases at V and 7 bases at J, leaving 14 bases unmatched. Germline V gene lookup returns CDR1 SGHRS and CDR2 YFSETQ. The CDR3 spans 16 residues. The CDR3 region is CASSKDTGTSRVTQYF. The CDR3 DNA reads TGCGCCAGCAGCAAAGACACCGGGACTAGCAGGGTGACCCAGTACTTC. The complete variable domain, with remaining parts taken from reference TRBV5-1 and TRBJ2-5, reads KAGVTQTPRYLIKTRGQQVTLSCSPISGHRSVSWYQQTPGQGLQFLFEYFSETQRNKGNFPGRFSGRQFSNSRSEMNVSTLELGDSALYLCASSKDTGTSRVTQYFGPGTRLLVL.

This clonotype was seen a single time. The chain carries TRBV20-1 and TRBJ1-1; 8 nucleotides align to TRBD1. The ends lost 0 bases at V and 10 bases at J; junction bases unmatched: 10. Germline V gene sequence: CDR1 DFQATT, CDR2 SNEGSKA (reference sequence). The CDR3 runs 14 residues. The CDR3 DNA is TGCAGTGCTAGAGACCAGGGGGCGTTAGGGATAGCTTTCTTT. Translating gives CSARDQGALGIAFF.

The V and J genes are TRBV6-5 and TRBJ2-5; D is perhaps TRBD2 (5 bases). The CDR3 spans 14 residues. Trimming pared 3 bases from V and 6 bases from J, leaving 14 bases between. Looked up from germline, CDR1 is MNHEY and CDR2 is SVGAGI. The CDR3 DNA reads TGTGCCAGCAGTTATTCAGGACCCGGGAAGACCCAGTACTTC. Residues: CASSYSGPGKTQYF.

The chain recombines TRBV13 with TRBJ1-6; TRBD1 agrees at 9 bases. The CDR3 extends over 17 amino acids. Germline values: CDR1 PRHDT, CDR2 FYEKMQ (reference sequence). V lost 2 bases and J lost 1; bases outside the gene matches: 3. The CDR3 region has the DNA TGTGCCAGCAGCTTAAGACAGGGGGGTTCCTATAATTCACCCCTCCACTTT. Encoded protein: CASSLRQGGSYNSPLHF.

The V call is TRBV7-8, the J call TRBJ2-1; D may be TRBD2 (5 bases). V was trimmed by 1 base and J by 6 bases, leaving 13 bases between them. CDR3 length: 15 amino acids. The V gene's germline CDR1 is SGHVS and CDR2 FQNEAQ. For the CDR3, the DNA is TGTGCCAGCAGCTTAGGGGCTTCGGCGGGCAATGAGCAGTTCTTC. Translation gives CASSLGASAGNEQFF.

The chain has TRBV19 and TRBJ2-1; D might be TRBD2 (6 bases). Germline assignment: CDR1 LNHDA and CDR2 SQIVND (reference sequence). The CDR3 runs to 13 residues. The germline V and J ends were trimmed by 10 bases and 0 bases, with 10 bases remaining between them. The CDR3 loop reads CATTTSSYNEQFF. The CDR3, as DNA: TGTGCCACTACGACTAGCTCCTACAATGAGCAGTTCTTC.

The chain couples TRBV7-2 to TRBJ1-3; D not resolved. CDR3 size: 12 residues. Trimming took off 5 bases at V and 4 bases at J, with 6 bases between the two ends. Germline V CDR1 and CDR2: SGHTA, FQGNSA. This chain's CDR3 is CASSHRGNTIYF. The CDR3 DNA reads TGTGCCAGCAGCCACCGGGGAAACACCATATATTTT. Drawing the rest from reference TRBV7-2 and TRBJ1-3, the complete variable domain is GAGVSQSPSNKVTEKGKDVELRCDPISGHTALYWYRQSLGQGLEFLIYFQGNSAPDKSGLPSDRFSAERTGGSVSTLTIQRTQQEDSAVYLCASSHRGNTIYFGEGSWLTVV.

The chain carries TRBV21-1 and TRBJ2-7; the DNA was not used to check the table's D call, TRBD1. TRBV21-1 is a known pseudogene. The CDR3 extends over 14 amino acids. The CDR3 DNA is TGTGCCAGCAGCAAGAACTACAGGGGGGACGAGCAGTACTTC. Protein: CASSKNYRGDEQYF.

The chain couples TRBV7-8 to TRBJ2-1; 8 nucleotides agree with TRBD1. This CDR3 has 16 amino acids. Per germline, CDR1 SGHVS and CDR2 FQNEAQ. V shed 6 bases, J shed 4 bases, and the junction held 11 bases outside the gene matches. CDR3 bases: TGTGCCAGCAGTCCACGGGACAGGAGCTCGTACAATGAGCAGTTCTTC. It yields the protein CASSPRDRSSYNEQFF.

V and J are TRBV15 and TRBJ1-4; TRBD1 is a possible D gene (5 bases). CDR3 length: 14 residues. Germline loops: CDR1 LNHNV, CDR2 YYDKDF (reference sequence). V was pared by 4 bases and J by 8 bases, with 14 bases between. This chain's CDR3 is CATSKQGWREKLFF. In nucleotides, the CDR3 is TGTGCCACCAGCAAGCAGGGTTGGAGGGAAAAACTGTTTTTT. Full variable domain (outside the CDR3, taken from reference TRBV15 and TRBJ1-4): DAMVIQNPRYQVTQFGKPVTLSCSQTLNHNVMYWYQQKSSQAPKLLFHYYDKDFNNEADTPDNFQSRRPNTSFCFLDIRSPGLGDTAMYLCATSKQGWREKLFFGSGTQLSVL.

The chain recombines TRBV25-1 with TRBJ2-2; no clear D. CDR1 is MGHDK and CDR2 is SYGVNS in the germline V gene. The CDR3 has 9 residues. CDR3: CEALLELFF. The CDR3 nucleotides are TGTGAGGCGCTCCTGGAGCTGTTTTTT.

Here the CDR3 DNA reads TGCAGTGTTCCCTTGGCCCGCAATCAGCCCCAGCATTTT. Translated: CSVPLARNQPQHF. The rearrangement joins TRBV20-1 to TRBJ1-5; the D is unclear. Trimming removed 7 bases at V and 2 bases at J, with 12 bases between. Germline assignment: CDR1 DFQATT and CDR2 SNEGSKA (reference sequence). This CDR3 comprises 13 residues.

The chain has TRBV29-1 and TRBJ2-7; D could derive from TRBD1 or TRBD2 (6 bases each). The CDR3 totals 16 residues. Between the trimmed V and J ends, which lost 6 bases and 2 bases, there was a span of 23 bases. Germline CDR1 and CDR2: SQVTM and ANQGSEA. The CDR3 bases are TGCAGCGTCGGCACGCCGAGGGGGGCGGAAGCCTACGAGCAGTACTTC. Residues: CSVGTPRGAEAYEQYF.

V usage is TRBV12-3 or TRBV12-4 and J usage is TRBJ2-7; weak D call: TRBD1 (6 bases). V shed 3 bases and J shed 6 bases, with 15 bases lying between them. The CDR3 has 14 amino acids. Written as DNA, the CDR3 is TGTGCCAGCAGTTTCGACAGGTTAATCGGCGAGCAGTACTTC. Its protein product is CASSFDRLIGEQYF.

The J gene is TRBJ2-3, the V gene TRBV15; TRBD1 matches 10 bases. Germline values: CDR1 LNHNV, CDR2 YYDKDF (reference sequence). The CDR3 runs to 19 residues. Trimming cost V 2 bases and J 3 bases; bases outside gene matches: 14. The CDR3, as DNA: TGTGCCACCAGCAGAACTAAGACAGGGGGCGGGTTCGTGACAGATACGCAGTATTTT. Translating gives CATSRTKTGGGFVTDTQYF.